The source of this T cell receptor (beta chain) is a study of OX40 agonist ivuxolimab in advanced cancers. Trimming took off 4 bases at V and 3 bases at J, with 9 bases between the two ends. Germline-derived CDR1 and CDR2 are SEHNR and FQNEAQ (reference sequence). This CDR3 has 13 amino acids. TCRdb keeps only in-frame clones here, not all; method: immunoSEQ multiplex PCR. The sample has tens of thousands of clones; about 94% are singletons. The sequence was obtained from an adult with an advanced solid tumor such as melanoma, head and neck, liver or kidney cancer. The chain uses TRBV7-9 and TRBJ1-1; D not certain. The sample in question was CD4+ or CD8+ T cells sorted from blood, obtained in a trial of the OX40 agonist ivuxolimab. CDR3 coding DNA: TGTGCCAGCAGCTCCAGACTGCACACTGAAGCTTTCTTT. As protein: CASSSRLHTEAFF.